The T cell receptor beta chain under discussion was sequenced for a study of T cells in Graves' hyperthyroidism and ophthalmopathy. This clonotype was counted only a few times. The source material, RNA transcripts, was used to amplify TCR beta CDR3 regions. TCR CDR3 regions were first amplified by RT-PCR with HTBI primers. A single record per CDR3 protein comes from TCRdb applying MiXCR to the multiplex PCR reads. The top ten clones hold 16% of a sample with around 700,000 distinct CDR3 sequences, 15% to 20% of them seen once. Trimming at V came to 6 bases and at J to 3 bases, leaving 4 bases not matched to a gene. The germline CDR1 and CDR2 sequences are LNHDA and SQIVND (reference sequence). The CDR3 runs to 14 residues. At first hyperthyroidism diagnosis, before any ophthalmopathy symptoms, the blood sample was collected.

The chain has TRBV19 and TRBJ1-5; 8 nucleotides agree with TRBD1. This receptor was taken from a woman between 45 and 60 years old with Graves' hyperthyroidism that later progressed to Graves' ophthalmopathy. The sequencing sample was made of blood. Here the CDR3 DNA reads TGTGCCAGTAGGGACAGGGAATACAATCAGCCCCAGCATTTT. This codes for CASRDREYNQPQHF. Looking up the rest from reference TRBV19 and TRBJ1-5 gives the full variable domain: DGGITQSPKYLFRKEGQNVTLSCEQNLNHDAMYWYRQDPGQGLRLIYYSQIVNDFQKGDIAEGYSVSREKKESFPLTVTSAQKNPTAFYLCASRDREYNQPQHFGDGTRLSIL.